Sequencing of this TCR beta chain was carried out in a study of blood T cells in healthy people across ages. A J-beta primer mix and a sample-barcoded 5' primer were used in a second PCR of about 6 to 12 cycles. The template-switch adaptor, which had 12 random nucleotides, put a tag on each cDNA molecule. TCRdb fed the 5' RACE reads into MiXCR, producing one record per CDR3 protein. This repertoire shows over a million distinct CDR3 sequences, roughly 59% found once; its top ten account for about 6.7%. Germline V CDR1 and CDR2: SGHKS, YYEKEE (reference sequence). The trim removed 0 bases at V and 8 bases at J, leaving 9 bases unmatched. The length of the CDR3 is 16 residues.

The V call is TRBV5-5, the J call TRBJ1-4; 8 nucleotides match TRBD1. The TCR comes from a man aged 18 to 29 in good health. Specimen: blood. The CDR3 reads CASSLGKTGVGEKLFF. CDR3 bases: TGTGCCAGCAGCTTGGGGAAGACAGGGGTGGGCGAAAAACTGTTTTTT.